Here is one T cell receptor (beta chain) with its context. The CDR3 is made up of 15 amino acids. V was cut by 5 bases and J by 2 bases, with 13 bases left in between. The germline V gene has CDR1 LGHNT and CDR2 FRNRAP. The sample belongs to a study of blood T cell repertoires in COVID-19. Across the whole study: Samples of COVID-19 (acute and convalescent) were obtained from the United States, Italy and Spain. T cells, B-cell-depleted T cells, or PBMCs provided the cDNA or gDNA that served as material.

In the authors' workflow: It was from reference gene primer amplification that nucleated cell counts were estimated. TCRdb's copy holds only in-frame clones and misses some; the assay was immunoSEQ multiplex PCR. Clone size and V and J calls were adopted from that table, with D and trimming inferred from the DNA. Of 200,000 or so clones listed, approximately 82% are singletons. This TCR was sampled from a man aged 35-49 years who had recovered from COVID-19. The specimen sequenced was peripheral blood. The chain employs TRBV12-5 and TRBJ2-1; D unclear. This CDR3 is CASGPRRDTYNEQFF. As DNA, the CDR3 is TGTGCTAGTGGTCCCCGGCGAGACACCTACAATGAGCAGTTCTTC.